These T cell receptor beta chains were read from a single sample in a study of CD8+ T cells in alopecia areata. Here immunoSEQ multiplex PCR was the method, and the copy in TCRdb shows in-frame clones only, minus some. The data contain some 170,000 clones, roughly 58% of them singletons. Sequencing was performed on CD4+ T cells sorted from blood, taken at approximately week 60, from a patient treated with tofacitinib. The receptors were gathered from a human donor with alopecia areata. Each CDR3 is given with its conserved first and last residue. A D gene is named only where the DNA matches it firmly. Expanded clones get a size class; other rows say once, few or many, or leave the size out.

TRBV7-2	TRBJ2-7	TRBD2	few	CASSVRPSGGPYEQYF	TGTGCCAGCAGCGTGCGACCTAGCGGGGGGCCATACGAGCAGTACTTC
TRBV2	TRBJ2-7	TRBD1	.	CATTGANEQYF	TGTGCCACAACAGGGGCCAACGAGCAGTACTTC
TRBV27	TRBJ1-1	.	.	CASSLGGTMNTEAFF	TGTGCCAGCAGTTTAGGGGGCACGATGAACACTGAAGCTTTCTTT
TRBV5-1	TRBJ2-5	.	.	CASSLGGNQETQYF	TGCGCCAGCAGCTTGGGGGGAAACCAAGAGACCCAGTACTTC
TRBV29-1	TRBJ2-2	.	many	CSVGTAGELFF	TGCAGCGTGGGAACAGCCGGGGAGCTGTTTTTT
TRBV4-1	TRBJ2-7	.	.	CASSQAPRSSEQYF	TGCGCCAGCAGCCAAGCCCCCCGGTCTTCCGAGCAGTACTTC
TRBV30	TRBJ2-6	.	.	CAWESSGANVLTF	TGTGCCTGGGAGTCATCTGGGGCCAACGTCCTGACTTTC
TRBV7-9	TRBJ2-1	TRBD1	.	CASSSTQPGQKYNEQFF	TGTGCCAGCAGCTCAACCCAACCGGGACAGAAGTACAATGAGCAGTTCTTC
TRBV15	TRBJ1-1	.	.	CASSGGRSTEAFF	TGTGCCTCCTCGGGGGGACGGAGCACTGAAGCTTTCTTT
TRBV4-1	TRBJ1-5	.	.	CASSPEGNQPQHF	TGCGCCAGCAGCCCCGAGGGCAATCAGCCCCAGCATTTT
TRBV9	TRBJ1-1	TRBD1	.	CASDRGSNTEAFF	TGTGCCAGCGACAGGGGCTCGAACACTGAAGCTTTCTTT
TRBV29-1	TRBJ1-1	.	few	CSGRLGGRDGEAFF	TGCAGCGGACGTCTGGGGGGGAGGGACGGTGAAGCTTTCTTT
TRBV7-9	TRBJ1-6	.	.	CASSYQTGSPSNSPLHF	TGTGCCAGCAGCTATCAGACAGGATCCCCCAGTAATTCACCCCTCCACTTT
TRBV2	TRBJ2-3	TRBD2	.	CANSGGETDTQYF	TGTGCCAATAGCGGGGGGGAAACAGATACGCAGTATTTT
TRBV29-1	TRBJ2-1	TRBD2	few	CSAGGDSYNEQFF	TGCAGCGCTGGGGGGGATTCCTACAATGAGCAGTTCTTC
TRBV5-1	TRBJ2-5	TRBD1	.	CASSWGRGREETQYF	TGCGCCAGCAGCTGGGGCAGGGGGCGTGAGGAGACCCAGTACTTC
TRBV25-1	TRBJ1-3	.	.	CASSFRDTGNTIYF	TGTGCCAGCAGCTTCAGGGACACTGGAAACACCATATATTTT